One T cell receptor beta chain is described in this entry. This entry is derived from a study of blood T cell repertoires in COVID-19. Repertoires were generated with immunoSEQ multiplex PCR, while TCRdb's copy carries only in-frame clones and drops some. Here the sample spans over 150,000 clones, roughly 88% being singletons. Sequencing input: peripheral blood. This TCR was sampled from a man aged 50-59 years with COVID-19, enrolled during active disease.

CDR3 protein: CATRTAYNSPLHF. CDR3 in DNA: TGTGCCACTAGGACAGCGTATAATTCACCCCTCCACTTT. The V and J genes are TRBV6-5 and TRBJ1-6; possibly TRBD1 for D (6 bases). Germline V CDR1 and CDR2: MNHEY, SVGAGI. This CDR3 region has 13 residues. V was cut by 10 bases and J by 4 bases, with 11 bases left in between.